A single sample gave rise to the 26 T cell receptor beta chains below, sequenced in a study of T cell clonality in common variable immunodeficiency. TCRdb keeps only in-frame clones here, not all; method: immunoSEQ multiplex PCR. The sample gives around 57,000 clones, none seen only once, and the top ten clones hold 5.4%. The sample comprised peripheral blood mononuclear cells. Source of these receptors: a person aged 18 to 75 in good health.

This clone was seen many times. The CDR3 end is not reached by the read, which stops 3 residues before it; the germline J gene fills it in. The rearrangement links TRBV2 to TRBJ1-3; D not certain. Germline CDR1 and CDR2: SNHLY and FYNNEI. The CDR3 totals 14 residues. V lost 5 bases and J lost 0, with 8 bases in between. The DNA read from the CDR3 is TGTGCCAGCAGTTCAACAATCTCTGGAAACACC. It yields the protein CASSSTISGNT. The complete CDR3 reads CASSSTISGNTIYF.

This clone was detected many times. The read comes to an end 3 residues before the CDR3 does, leaving the germline J gene to fill in the end. V is TRBV4-1 and J is TRBJ2-5; TRBD1 might be the D (6 bases). Germline V gene sequence: CDR1 MGHRA, CDR2 YSYEKL. The V end was cut by 0 bases, the J end by 4 bases, with 18 bases between. The CDR3 totals 17 residues. The sequenced part of the CDR3 DNA is TGCGCCAGCAGCCAAGATCTAGGACAGAGAGGTTTAGAGACC. It specifies CASSQDLGQRGLET. The CDR3 reads in full as CASSQDLGQRGLETQYF.

This clone was detected ten times or more. The missing CDR3 end, 3 residues past where the read stops, is filled in from the germline J gene. The gene calls are TRBV19 and TRBJ2-1, with 7 bases matching TRBD2. Germline CDR1 LNHDA, CDR2 SQIVND (reference sequence). The CDR3 has 15 residues. V was pared by 3 bases and J by 3 bases, with 5 bases of the junction left unmatched. The CDR3 bases that were read are TGTGCCAGTAGTATCGAGCGGGACGTCTACAATGAG. Protein sequence: CASSIERDVYNE. The CDR3 in full is CASSIERDVYNEQFF.

This clone came up many times. The read is 3 residues too short to cover the CDR3 end, so that end is filled in from the germline J gene. The chain links TRBV7-8 to TRBJ2-7; D is possibly TRBD1 (5 bases). With 1 base removed from V and 0 bases from J, the gap between germline ends came to 10 bases. The CDR3 length is 15 residues. Germline V gene sequence: CDR1 SGHVS, CDR2 FQNEAQ. The covered CDR3 bases are TGTGCCAGCAGCTTAGACGAGACAGTCTCCTACGAG. Encoded protein: CASSLDETVSYE. The CDR3 as a whole reads CASSLDETVSYEQYF.

This clone was seen repeatedly, ten times or more. Read coverage stops 3 residues before the CDR3 terminus; the germline J gene supplies the remainder. The J gene is TRBJ2-2, the V gene TRBV7-2; the match to TRBD1 covers 7 bases. CDR3 length: 13 amino acids. CDR1 SGHTA and CDR2 FQGNSA come from the germline V gene. V shed 7 bases, J shed 7 bases, and the junction held 6 bases outside the gene matches. This CDR3 reads CASNRGGGGELFF. The sequenced CDR3 bases are TGTGCCAGCAACAGGGGTGGAGGCGGGGAG.

This clone was counted at least ten times. The CDR3 end lies 3 residues beyond the end of the read and is filled in from the germline J gene. V gene TRBV12-3 or TRBV12-4 combines with J gene TRBJ2-3; 13 bases match TRBD2. The CDR3 length is 15 residues. V trimming: 6 bases; J trimming: 2 bases; junction bases outside the gene matches: 2. The sequenced CDR3 bases are TGTGCCAGCAGCGGACTAGCGGGGGCCACAGATACG. Translating gives CASSGLAGATDT. In full, the CDR3 reads CASSGLAGATDTQYF.

Notes on this clone: A much larger clone differs from this one at a single base, so this may be a read error. Read sequence stops 3 residues before the CDR3 end, and the germline J gene provides the missing end. The chain joins TRBV19 to TRBJ2-6; TRBD1 matches at 12 bases. V lost 4 bases, J lost 2 bases, and 18 bases stayed unmatched. The CDR3 loop spans 22 amino acids. Germline-derived CDR1 and CDR2 are LNHDA and SQIVND (reference sequence). The CDR3 DNA, read in part, is TGTGCCAGTAGTAAAATGGAGGAGGGGGACAGGGGGCTTTGGGCTGGGGCCAACGTC. It specifies CASSKMEEGDRGLWAGANV. The whole CDR3 protein reads CASSKMEEGDRGLWAGANVLTF.

This clone was seen a handful of times. With the read ending 3 residues before the CDR3 end, the germline J gene is used to fill in that end. This chain joins TRBV7-6 and TRBJ1-5; 9 bases fit TRBD1. Germline V gene lookup returns CDR1 SGHVS and CDR2 FNYEAQ. This CDR3 is 16 amino acids long. V shed 1 base and J 4 bases; nucleotides not matched to a gene: 5. The chain's CDR3 is CASSLGGDRVNQPQHF. CDR3 DNA, as far as it was read: TGTGCCAGCAGCTTAGGGGGGGACAGGGTGAATCAGCCC.

This clone was picked up many times. The CDR3 loop is CASSLEGQGADGYTF. The CDR3 bases that were read are TGCGCCAGCAGCTTGGAGGGACAGGGGGCGGATGGC. The chain recombines TRBV5-1 with TRBJ1-2, with 12 bases lining up with TRBD1. The read terminates 3 residues before the CDR3 end, so the remaining end is supplied by the germline J gene. This CDR3 has 15 residues. CDR1 and CDR2 (germline): SGHRS, YFSETQ. J gave up 6 bases and V 0 bases, and 3 bases lay outside the gene matches.

At least ten counts were recorded for this clone. The CDR3 extends 3 residues past the end of the read, so its final part is completed from the germline J gene. The chain joins TRBV28 to TRBJ2-5, with D perhaps matching TRBD1 or TRBD2 (6 bases each). The CDR3 spans 14 residues. Germline V lookup: CDR1 MDHEN, CDR2 SYDVKM. The V end was cut by 8 bases, the J end by 5 bases, with 18 bases between. The CDR3 DNA, read in part, is TGTGCCAGCTTAGGGGGAGGCCTCCAGGAGACC. Its protein is CASLGGGLQET. The whole CDR3 protein is CASLGGGLQETQYF.

This clone was counted many times. The observed sequence ends 3 residues before the CDR3 terminus, with the missing tail filled in from the germline J gene. The chain links TRBV19 to TRBJ2-5; 8 nucleotides agree with TRBD2. Germline-derived CDR1 and CDR2 are LNHDA and SQIVND (reference sequence). The CDR3 is 14 amino acids. V shed 8 bases and J 5 bases; nucleotides not matched to a gene: 10. CDR3 bases read: TGTGCCAGTTCCCAAGCCGGGAGGGGGGAGACC. Encoded protein: CASSQAGRGET. The whole CDR3 region reads CASSQAGRGETQYF.

Only a few counts were recorded for this clone. Coverage ceases 3 residues before the CDR3 finishes, and the germline J gene fills in the end. J is TRBJ2-1 and V is TRBV20-1; D uncertain. Germline V CDR1 and CDR2: DFQATT, SNEGSKA (reference sequence). Between the trimmed V and J ends, which lost 7 bases and 7 bases, there was a span of 8 bases. The CDR3 is 10 amino acids. CDR3 region: CSVTMNEQFF. The part of the CDR3 DNA that was read is TGCAGTGTTACAATGAATGAG.

Many counts were recorded for this clone. The read finishes 3 residues shy of the CDR3 end, and the germline J gene is used to complete it. V gene TRBV19 combines with J gene TRBJ1-1; the D gene is possibly TRBD1 (6 bases). The CDR3 length is 15 residues. Germline lookup yields CDR1 LNHDA and CDR2 SQIVND (reference sequence). CDR3 in amino acids: CASSMVQGPYNEAFF. The covered CDR3 bases are TGTGCCAGTAGTATGGTACAGGGCCCCTACAATGAG.

With regard to this clone: A much larger clone sits a single nucleotide away, making a read error possible. The CDR3 goes on 3 residues after the read ends, and that part is filled in from the germline J gene. The chain couples TRBV30 to TRBJ2-1; possibly TRBD2 for D (5 bases). The ends were cut back, 1 base at V and 5 bases at J, with 15 bases in the middle. This CDR3 spans 15 amino acids. Germline loops: CDR1 GTSNPN, CDR2 SVGIG (reference sequence). This CDR3 reads CAWSAGIALHNEQFF. The DNA read from the CDR3 is TGTGCCTGGAGTGCCGGAATAGCGCTCCACAATGAG.

This clone has ten or more counts. Sequencing ends 3 residues short of the CDR3 end; the germline J gene provides the rest. The rearrangement uses TRBV5-1 and TRBJ2-1, with TRBD2 as a possible D gene (6 bases). The CDR3 totals 12 residues. Trimming stripped 2 bases from V and 9 bases from J, with 9 bases between. Looked up from germline, CDR1 is SGHRS and CDR2 is YFSETQ. Partial CDR3 DNA: TGCGCCAGCAGCTTTTTGGAGGGTGAG. This translates into CASSFLEGE. The CDR3 in full is CASSFLEGEQFF.

This clone has ten or more counts. The sequenced fragment ends 3 residues before the CDR3 boundary, so the rest is inferred from the germline J gene. The chain links TRBV3-1 (or the pseudogene TRBV3-2) to TRBJ2-3; maybe TRBD2 (5 bases). CDR1 and CDR2 from the germline V gene are LGHDT and YNNKEL (reference sequence). Trimming left V 2 bases short and J 1 base short, with 13 bases between. The CDR3 runs to 16 residues. This CDR3 is CASSQRSGNRTDTQYF. The part of the CDR3 DNA that was read is TGTGCCAGCAGCCAACGGTCGGGGAACCGCACAGATACG.

As to this clone: The read stops 3 residues short of the end of the CDR3; the missing end is completed from the germline J gene. The V gene is TRBV11-1, the J gene TRBJ2-5; TRBD2 matches 7 bases. CDR1 is SGHAT and CDR2 is FQDESV in the germline V gene (reference sequence). Trimming cost V 3 bases and J 2 bases; bases outside gene matches: 3. The CDR3 length is 14 residues. The CDR3 protein is CASSFRGEQETQYF. The DNA read from the CDR3 is TGTGCCAGCAGCTTCCGGGGGGAGCAAGAGACC.

This clone was counted many times. The CDR3 is cut off 3 residues early in the read; its end comes from the germline J gene. This chain links TRBV6-2 or TRBV6-3 with TRBJ2-5, with TRBD1 as a possible D gene (6 bases). V shed 6 bases and J shed 2 bases, with 10 bases lying between them. The CDR3 contains 13 residues. The germline V gene has CDR1 MNHEY and CDR2 SVGEGT. The CDR3 bases that were read are TGTGCCAGCAGACCTAGGGGGCAAGAGACC. Translated: CASRPRGQET. Given in full, the CDR3 is CASRPRGQETQYF.

This clone was seen ten or more times. The sequenced fragment ends 3 residues before the CDR3 boundary, so the rest is inferred from the germline J gene. V is TRBV12-3 or TRBV12-4 and J is TRBJ1-1; possibly TRBD1 for D (5 bases). This CDR3 is 13 amino acids long. V was cut by 7 bases and J by 6 bases, with 15 bases left in between. The CDR3: CASTLFGGAEAFF. The DNA read from the CDR3 is TGTGCCAGCACCCTATTTGGAGGGGCTGAA.

This clone was seen many times. The germline gene is not matched at one end of the junction; a read error may be the cause. Sequencing ends 3 residues short of the CDR3 end; the germline J gene provides the rest. The rearrangement joins TRBV4-2 to TRBJ2-3; D is perhaps TRBD1 (6 bases). The CDR3 sequence is 15 residues long. Germline assignment: CDR1 LGHNA and CDR2 YNFKEQ. This CDR3 is CASSQETGYSDTQYF. The covered CDR3 bases are TGCGCCAGCAGCCAAGAGACAGGATATTCGGATACG.

On this clone itself: The CDR3 end is not reached by the read, which stops 3 residues before it; the germline J gene fills it in. The chain carries TRBV19 and TRBJ1-3; D is uncertain. V was clipped by 3 bases and J by 4 bases, with 7 bases between them. Germline assignment: CDR1 LNHDA and CDR2 SQIVND (reference sequence). CDR3 length: 13 amino acids. Partial CDR3 DNA: TGTGCCAGTAGTATGGCAGAAGGAAACACC. Translating it yields CASSMAEGNT. The CDR3, in full, reads CASSMAEGNTIYF.

This clone was detected ten times or more. The observed sequence ends 3 residues before the CDR3 terminus, with the missing tail filled in from the germline J gene. The gene calls are TRBV18 and TRBJ2-2, with D tentatively TRBD1 (6 bases). Germline V gene lookup returns CDR1 KGHSH and CDR2 LQKENI. This CDR3 has 16 amino acids. V was trimmed by 0 bases and J by 1 base, leaving 9 bases between them. CDR3 amino acids: CASSPPLGQNTGELFF. The part of the CDR3 DNA that was read is TGTGCCAGCTCACCACCGTTGGGACAGAACACCGGGGAG.

This clone was seen ten or more times. With the read ending 3 residues before the CDR3 end, the germline J gene is used to fill in that end. The chain has TRBV20-1 and TRBJ2-5, with TRBD2 matching 13 bases. V gave up 1 base and J gave up 1 base; unmatched junction bases: 0. CDR1 and CDR2 from the germline V gene are DFQATT and SNEGSKA (reference sequence). The CDR3 covers 15 residues. The CDR3 protein is CSARGTSGSQETQYF. CDR3 DNA (partial): TGCAGTGCTAGAGGGACTAGCGGGAGCCAAGAGACC.

This clone was observed at least ten times. The CDR3 goes on 3 residues after the read ends, and that part is filled in from the germline J gene. The J gene is TRBJ2-5, the V gene TRBV18, with 9 bases aligning to TRBD1. The CDR3 is 14 residues long. With 4 bases clipped from V and 2 bases from J, the junction kept 2 bases outside the gene matches. CDR1 is KGHSH, CDR2 LQKENI, per germline. CDR3 amino acids: CASSRDRAQETQYF. Incomplete CDR3 DNA: TGTGCCAGCTCACGGGACAGGGCACAAGAGACC.

A remark on this clone: The read terminates 3 residues before the CDR3 end, so the remaining end is supplied by the germline J gene. The rearrangement uses TRBV25-1 and TRBJ2-3, with unresolved D. V lost 0 bases to trimming and J lost 3 bases, with 10 bases between them. There are 15 residues in the CDR3. Germline assignment: CDR1 MGHDK and CDR2 SYGVNS. This chain's CDR3 is CASSEYQAWTDTQYF. Partial CDR3 DNA: TGTGCCAGCAGTGAATACCAGGCGTGGACAGATACG.

This clone has at least ten counts. The part of the CDR3 DNA that was read is TGTGCCAGTAGCGGACTAGCGGGAACCCCCGTGAATCAGGCCGGGGAG. Protein sequence: CASSGLAGTPVNQAGE. The full CDR3 sequence reads CASSGLAGTPVNQAGELFF. V usage is TRBV19 and J usage is TRBJ2-2; 12 bases map to TRBD2. With the read ending 3 residues before the CDR3 end, the germline J gene is used to fill in that end. V gave up 6 bases and J gave up 6 bases; unmatched junction bases: 17. The CDR3 loop spans 19 amino acids. Germline CDR1 is LNHDA and CDR2 is SQIVND (reference sequence).